Below are 30 T cell receptor beta chains sequenced from a single sample in a study of T cell changes during pregnancy in multiple sclerosis. Produced via immunoSEQ multiplex PCR; TCRdb's table is partial and in-frame only. This table holds about 40,000 clones, around nine tenths found once. The material sequenced was CD4+ T cells from peripheral blood mononuclear cells, taken before pregnancy. All receptors derive from a female donor with multiple sclerosis, enrolled in a pregnancy study.

V is TRBV7-2 and J is TRBJ2-7, with D tentatively TRBD2 (5 bases). This CDR3 comprises 14 residues. V dropped 1 base and J dropped 2 bases, with 9 bases sitting between them. From germline, CDR1 is SGHTA and CDR2 FQGNSA. CDR3 loop: CASSLVEAAYEQYF. The CDR3 nucleotides are TGTGCCAGCAGCTTAGTGGAGGCAGCCTACGAGCAGTACTTC.

The chain is built from TRBV4-2 and TRBJ1-1; no firm D call. In germline, CDR1 is LGHNA, CDR2 YNFKEQ. V dropped 1 base and J dropped 11 bases, with 11 bases sitting between them. CDR3 length: 12 amino acids. CDR3 nucleotides: TGTGCCAGCAGCCAAGGAACCCTAGCGGCTTTCTTT. It translates to CASSQGTLAAFF.

The CDR3: CASRWDRATEAFF. The CDR3 nucleotides read TGTGCCAGCAGGTGGGACAGGGCGACTGAAGCTTTCTTT. This sequence joins TRBV27 and TRBJ1-1, with 9 positions matching TRBD1. The V segment lost 6 bases and the J segment 5 bases; nucleotides outside the gene matches: 4. Germline-derived CDR1 and CDR2 are MNHEY and SMNVEV (reference sequence). This CDR3 is built from 13 residues.

The chain employs TRBV7-2 and TRBJ2-7; D unclear. Germline CDR1 reads SGHTA; CDR2 reads FQGNSA. V gave up 0 bases and J gave up 2 bases, with 5 bases separating them. The CDR3 extends over 13 amino acids. The chain's CDR3 is CASSLATTYEQYF. The CDR3 DNA is TGTGCCAGCAGCTTAGCGACAACCTACGAGCAGTACTTC. Combining the CDR3 with reference TRBV7-2 and TRBJ2-7 gives the whole variable domain GAGVSQSPSNKVTEKGKDVELRCDPISGHTALYWYRQSLGQGLEFLIYFQGNSAPDKSGLPSDRFSAERTGGSVSTLTIQRTQQEDSAVYLCASSLATTYEQYFGPGTRLTVT.

The CDR3 is CASSLGGGWGNTEAFF. CDR3 nucleotides: TGTGCCAGCAGCTTGGGGGGAGGGTGGGGGAACACTGAAGCTTTCTTT. The chain links TRBV5-4 to TRBJ1-1, with unresolved D. This CDR3 comprises 16 residues. Trimming took off 0 bases at V and 1 base at J, with 13 bases between the two ends. The germline V gene has CDR1 SGHNT and CDR2 YYREEE (reference sequence).

This clone was found once. V gene TRBV7-9 combines with J gene TRBJ2-5; TRBD2 aligns across 7 bases. The germline V gene has CDR1 SEHNR and CDR2 FQNEAQ (reference sequence). Trimming cost V 7 bases and J 5 bases; bases outside gene matches: 7. This CDR3 comprises 13 residues. CDR3 in DNA: TGTGCCAGCATCAAAACGGGGGGTGAGACCCAGTACTTC. It translates to CASIKTGGETQYF.

This clone is labeled medium-sized. The genes are TRBV11-2 and TRBJ2-2; the D gene is possibly TRBD1 (6 bases). V lost 5 bases and J lost 0, with 10 bases in between. The CDR3 is 15 amino acids. Germline CDR1 is SGHAT and CDR2 is FQNNGV. This CDR3 reads CASSKRGTNTGELFF. CDR3 sequence (DNA): TGTGCCAGCAGCAAGAGGGGGACGAACACCGGGGAGCTGTTTTTT. Using reference TRBV11-2 and TRBJ2-2 for the parts outside the CDR3, the full variable domain is EAGVAQSPRYKIIEKRQSVAFWCNPISGHATLYWYQQILGQGPKLLIQFQNNGVVDDSQLPKDRFSAERLKGVDSTLKIQPAKLEDSAVYLCASSKRGTNTGELFFGEGSRLTVL.

The chain carries TRBV10-3 and TRBJ1-2; no reliable D call. CDR3 length: 14 residues. Trimming cost V 4 bases and J 0 bases, with 9 bases left between them. CDR1 is ENHRY and CDR2 is SYGVKD in the germline V gene. The DNA of the CDR3 is TGTGCCATCAGTGGCGGGTCTTCTAACTATGGCTACACCTTC. Its protein is CAISGGSSNYGYTF.

The chain links TRBV19 to TRBJ2-1; 8 bases are a match to TRBD1. J gave up 7 bases and V 3 bases, and 8 bases lay outside the gene matches. Germline CDR1 reads LNHDA; CDR2 reads SQIVND (reference sequence). The CDR3 has 15 amino acids. The CDR3 reads CASSMGRQGWNEQFF. The CDR3 bases are TGTGCCAGTAGTATGGGTCGACAGGGGTGGAATGAGCAGTTCTTC.

J is TRBJ2-5 and V is TRBV4-1; the match to TRBD1 covers 11 bases. The CDR3 has 15 residues. Germline V gene sequence: CDR1 MGHRA, CDR2 YSYEKL. After removal of 5 bases from V and 4 bases from J, the junction contained 6 bases not matched to a gene. This CDR3 reads CASSFTGTGGETQYF. DNA of the CDR3: TGCGCCAGCAGCTTCACCGGGACAGGGGGAGAGACCCAGTACTTC.

This chain joins TRBV5-6 and TRBJ1-1; 7 positions match TRBD1. The length of the CDR3 is 13 residues. Looked up from germline, CDR1 is SGHDT and CDR2 is YYEEEE. Trimming removed 7 bases from V and 7 bases from J; junction bases left unmatched: 10. DNA for the CDR3: TGTGCCAGCGAAGGGGCCCCAGGGGGTGAAGCTTTCTTT. It translates to CASEGAPGGEAFF.

V is TRBV2 and J is TRBJ2-3, with 8 bases lining up with TRBD2. The CDR3 runs 14 residues. V was pared by 6 bases and J by 2 bases, with 4 bases of the junction left unmatched. Germline V lookup: CDR1 SNHLY, CDR2 FYNNEI. The chain's CDR3 is CASSQLAATDTQYF. In DNA, the CDR3 is TGTGCCAGCAGCCAACTAGCGGCCACAGATACGCAGTATTTT.

The CDR3: CASSVGVAGAYNEQFF. The CDR3 region has the DNA TGTGCCAGCAGCGTAGGGGTAGCGGGGGCCTACAATGAGCAGTTCTTC. The rearrangement links TRBV9 to TRBJ2-1; 9 bases are a match to TRBD2. The CDR3 is 16 amino acids. Losses at the gene ends were 0 bases for V and 2 bases for J; bases not matched to a gene: 3. Per the germline V gene, CDR1 is SGDLS and CDR2 is YYNGEE.

This clone came up a few times. This chain joins TRBV27 and TRBJ1-1, with TRBD1 matching over 8 bases. The V gene's germline CDR1 is MNHEY and CDR2 SMNVEV (reference sequence). The CDR3 loop spans 14 amino acids. V shed 5 bases, J shed 10 bases, and the junction held 12 bases outside the gene matches. The CDR3 coding sequence is TGTGCCAGCAGTGCACAGGGGGGTCTGGTTGGAGCTTTCTTT. Translation gives CASSAQGGLVGAFF.

This chain joins TRBV6-4 and TRBJ1-1; possibly TRBD1 for D (5 bases). CDR3 length: 13 residues. V shed 6 bases and J shed 3 bases, with 11 bases lying between them. CDR1 is MRHNA and CDR2 is SNTAGT in the germline V gene. The CDR3 region has the DNA TGTGCCAGCAGACACCGGGGGGACACTGAAGCTTTCTTT. Translation gives CASRHRGDTEAFF.

V is TRBV5-4 and J is TRBJ2-7, with TRBD2 identical over 9 bases. The trim removed 4 bases at V and 1 base at J, leaving 6 bases unmatched. Germline V gene data show CDR1 as SGHNT and CDR2 as YYREEE (reference sequence). There are 15 residues in the CDR3. The CDR3 region has the DNA TGTGCCAGCAGCACGCTGACTAGCGGTTCCTACGAGCAGTACTTC. Translated: CASSTLTSGSYEQYF.

V is TRBV7-9 and J is TRBJ2-7; 7 positions agree with TRBD2. After removal of 4 bases from V and 2 bases from J, the junction contained 2 bases not matched to a gene. Looked up from germline, CDR1 is SEHNR and CDR2 is FQNEAQ (reference sequence). The CDR3 is made up of 13 amino acids. As DNA, the CDR3 is TGTGCCAGCAGCTCTAGCGGTGCCTACGAGCAGTACTTC. This encodes CASSSSGAYEQYF. Based on the CDR3 plus reference TRBV7-9 and TRBJ2-7, the full variable domain is DTGVSQNPRHKITKRGQNVTFRCDPISEHNRLYWYRQTLGQGPEFLTYFQNEAQLEKSRLLSDRFSAERPKGSFSTLEIQRTEQGDSAMYLCASSSSGAYEQYFGPGTRLTVT.

This chain links TRBV5-1 with TRBJ2-3, with 10 bases lining up with TRBD1. The germline V gene has CDR1 SGHRS and CDR2 YFSETQ. This CDR3 has 15 amino acids. Losses at the gene ends were 4 bases for V and 8 bases for J; bases not matched to a gene: 10. CDR3 nucleotide sequence: TGCGCCAGCAGCCGCGAGGGACAGGGGTTACGTACGCAGTATTTT. This gives the protein CASSREGQGLRTQYF.

V usage is TRBV18 and J usage is TRBJ1-1, with 8 positions matching TRBD1. The V and J ends lost 6 bases and 5 bases, in that order; junction bases with no gene match: 17. Germline V lookup: CDR1 KGHSH, CDR2 LQKENI. This CDR3 spans 17 amino acids. CDR3 bases: TGTGCCAGCTCCCCGAACACAGGGGGTTTAAGAAGGACTGAAGCTTTCTTT. Its translation: CASSPNTGGLRRTEAFF.

The count of this clone is one. In nucleotides, the CDR3 is TGTGCCAGCAGCTCCGACAGGGGGCCGCGAATTGGCTACACCTTC. Protein: CASSSDRGPRIGYTF. The rearrangement joins TRBV5-4 to TRBJ1-2, with TRBD1 matching over 10 bases. The V gene end was trimmed by 3 bases and the J gene end by 7 bases; junction bases not matched to a gene: 9. The CDR3 totals 15 residues. In germline, CDR1 is SGHNT, CDR2 YYREEE (reference sequence). The entire variable domain, with the rest obtained from reference TRBV5-4 and TRBJ1-2, is as follows: ETGVTQSPTHLIKTRGQQVTLRCSSQSGHNTVSWYQQALGQGPQFIFQYYREEENGRGNFPPRFSGLQFPNYSSELNVNALELDDSALYLCASSSDRGPRIGYTFGSGTRLTVV.

The V and J genes are TRBV7-3 and TRBJ2-3; a weak D match, TRBD2 (5 bases). Trimming shortened V by 5 bases and J by 9 bases, and 18 bases separated the two germline ends. Germline assignment: CDR1 SGHTA and CDR2 FQGTGA. The CDR3 contains 14 residues. CDR3 loop: CASSPLAPTGTQYF. CDR3 in DNA: TGTGCCAGCAGCCCCCTGGCCCCCACGGGGACGCAGTATTTT. Full variable domain (outside the CDR3, taken from reference TRBV7-3 and TRBJ2-3): GAGVSQTPSNKVTEKGKYVELRCDPISGHTALYWYRQSLGQGPEFLIYFQGTGAADDSGLPNDRFFAVRPEGSVSTLKIQRTERGDSAVYLCASSPLAPTGTQYFGPGTRLTVL.

The rearrangement links TRBV7-2 to TRBJ2-7, with no clear D. With 5 bases removed from V and 4 bases from J, the gap between germline ends came to 9 bases. The CDR3 contains 12 residues. Germline CDR1 and CDR2: SGHTA and FQGNSA. CDR3 in amino acids: CASSPSGYEQYF. The CDR3 DNA reads TGTGCCAGCAGCCCGTCCGGTTACGAGCAGTACTTC.

The chain has TRBV30 and TRBJ2-4; 7 bases agree with TRBD1. Germline loops: CDR1 GTSNPN, CDR2 SVGIG (reference sequence). V was clipped by 3 bases and J by 6 bases; unmatched bases: 5. The CDR3 totals 13 residues. The CDR3 coding sequence is TGTGCCTGGAGCGACAGGGTTAGAAACATTCAGTACTTC. It translates to CAWSDRVRNIQYF.

The chain uses TRBV6-5 and TRBJ2-3, with D possibly TRBD2 on 5 matching bases. V gave up 6 bases and J gave up 0 bases, with 10 bases separating them. The CDR3 contains 14 residues. Germline CDR1 reads MNHEY; CDR2 reads SVGAGI. The CDR3 is CASSRGLSTDTQYF. DNA for the CDR3: TGTGCCAGCAGCCGAGGACTGAGCACAGATACGCAGTATTTT.

This chain connects TRBV25-1 to TRBJ1-2; 7 bases map to TRBD1. The CDR3 covers 13 residues. Per the germline V gene, CDR1 is MGHDK and CDR2 is SYGVNS. V dropped 8 bases and J dropped 4; count of bases not matched to a gene: 7. CDR3 sequence reads: CASQQGIGYGYTF. The CDR3 nucleotides read TGTGCCAGCCAACAGGGGATCGGCTATGGCTACACCTTC.

This rearrangement joins TRBV2 to TRBJ2-7, with TRBD2 matching 10 bases. CDR3 length equals 13 residues. The germline CDR1 and CDR2 sequences are SNHLY and FYNNEI. J was trimmed by 2 bases and V by 6 bases; bases with no gene match: 1. CDR3: CASRSGGAYEQYF. For the CDR3, the DNA is TGTGCCAGCAGGAGCGGGGGGGCCTACGAGCAGTACTTC.

The chain combines TRBV7-2 with TRBJ1-2, with TRBD1 identical over 7 bases. V lost 3 bases and J lost 8; bases outside the gene matches: 15. This CDR3 has 16 amino acids. Germline CDR1 reads SGHTA; CDR2 reads FQGNSA. The CDR3 nucleotides are TGTGCCAGCAGCTTCTCCCCCACGGAGGGGGCGAGGGGCTACACCTTC. Its translation: CASSFSPTEGARGYTF.

CDR3 DNA sequence: TGTGCCAGCAGCCGGACAGGTAACTACGAGCAGTACTTC. This gives the protein CASSRTGNYEQYF. The rearrangement joins TRBV11-1 to TRBJ2-7; 7 nucleotides agree with TRBD1. Germline assignment: CDR1 SGHAT and CDR2 FQDESV (reference sequence). The length of the CDR3 is 13 residues. With V trimmed by 5 bases and J by 3 bases, 4 bases remained unmatched. The whole variable domain, filled in from reference TRBV11-1 and TRBJ2-7, reads EAEVAQSPRYKITEKSQAVAFWCDPISGHATLYWYRQILGQGPELLVQFQDESVVDDSQLPKDRFSAERLKGVDSTLKIQPAELGDSAMYLCASSRTGNYEQYFGPGTRLTVT.

This chain joins TRBV6-5 and TRBJ1-6, with D possibly TRBD1 on 6 matching bases. The V end lost 0 bases, the J end lost 8 bases, and 11 bases lay between the germline ends. Germline V gene sequence: CDR1 MNHEY, CDR2 SVGAGI. The CDR3 runs to 15 residues. CDR3 region: CASSYSRQDDSPLHF. The CDR3 DNA sequence: TGTGCCAGCAGTTACTCGAGACAGGACGATTCACCCCTCCACTTT.

The rearrangement joins TRBV5-5 to TRBJ2-1, with a tentative D call TRBD2 (5 bases). The CDR3 covers 13 residues. V lost 3 bases and J lost 6, with 10 bases in between. Germline values: CDR1 SGHKS, CDR2 YYEKEE (reference sequence). The CDR3 is CASSWIGGNEQFF. In DNA form, the CDR3 reads TGTGCCAGCAGCTGGATCGGAGGCAATGAGCAGTTCTTC.